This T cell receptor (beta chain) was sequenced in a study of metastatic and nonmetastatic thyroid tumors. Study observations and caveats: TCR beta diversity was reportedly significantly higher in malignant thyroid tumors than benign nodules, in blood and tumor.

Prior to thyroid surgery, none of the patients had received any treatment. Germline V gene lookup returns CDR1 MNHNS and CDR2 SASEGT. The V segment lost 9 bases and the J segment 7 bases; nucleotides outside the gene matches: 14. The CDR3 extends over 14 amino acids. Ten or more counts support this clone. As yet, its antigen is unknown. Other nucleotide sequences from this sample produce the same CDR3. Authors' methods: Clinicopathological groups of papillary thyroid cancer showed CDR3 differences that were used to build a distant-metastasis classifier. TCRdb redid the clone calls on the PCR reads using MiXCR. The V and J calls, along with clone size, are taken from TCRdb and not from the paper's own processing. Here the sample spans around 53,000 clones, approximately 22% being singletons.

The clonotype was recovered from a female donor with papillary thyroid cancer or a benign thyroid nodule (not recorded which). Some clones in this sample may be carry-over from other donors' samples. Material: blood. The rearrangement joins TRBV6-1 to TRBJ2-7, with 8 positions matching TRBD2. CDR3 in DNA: TGTGCCAGTAGTTATAGCGGGACCTTCGGGGAGCAGTACTTC. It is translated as CASSYSGTFGEQYF.